This TCR beta chain stems from a study of identifying expanded T cells in peripheral blood (dated by TCRdb to about 2019). Looking at the study overall: Technical replicates were generated by sequencing separate aliquots of the same genomic DNA pool, with four replicates compared pairwise. The paper's findings and limits, for the study overall: In all healthy donors, the variance in clone template counts between samples taken around two weeks apart rose significantly as total template count increased. The beta-binomial model significantly reduced the number of clones called differentially abundant and the false-positive rate across all healthy-donor time intervals. The binomial model flagged about 1.2 differentially abundant clones between technical replicates, compared with about 15 over approximately two weeks and 19 to 20 over roughly 4 weeks. The authors expected that over much longer intervals, such as months to years, biological variance in healthy repertoires might increase even further.

The germline V and J ends show losses of 5 bases and 3 bases respectively, and no gene match explains 5 bases of the junction. Taken from cysteine to phenylalanine, the CDR3 has 14 residues. The only DNA kept is the CDR3, 42 bases in frame from the first base. CDR1 PRHDT and CDR2 FYEKMQ are derived from the germline V gene (reference sequence). During the collection period, no infections or other immune events were recorded for the healthy donors. Healthy-donor blood repertoires served as a training cohort to calibrate time-dependent variance in a beta-binomial model of T-cell clone differential abundance. The training cohort included 10 or so healthy donors, of whom 3 were female and 7 were male. The donors were between roughly 25 and 70 years old, with an average age of roughly 41 years. Whole blood from each healthy donor was obtained from a commercial supplier and was collected at three time points about 15 days apart. For immunosequencing, genomic DNA was extracted from whole blood that had not been sorted.

Notes on this clone: There is no known antigen for this receptor. Base qualities are missing; no much larger clone stands one base away.

The immunoSEQ Assay, which uses bias-controlled multiplex PCR amplification of genomic DNA, was used to profile TCRbeta CDR3 regions. Turning to the authors' computational methods: The absolute abundance of each unique TCRbeta CDR3 region was quantified after sequences were collapsed and filtered. Differential abundance was tested with two models: a binomial (Fisher-equivalent) model and a beta-binomial model that adds time-dependent variance fitted from healthy donors. Clones with fewer than 5 combined templates were removed, and differential abundance was called for clones with a Benjamini-Hochberg FDR below 0.01. Beta-binomial variance was modeled as a function of total template count across the two samples using the form v = (b*log(k)+a)^2. Drawn from immuneACCESS, this table holds only the in-frame rearrangements with V and J called that TCRdb kept. Clones are partly lost; checked studies trace under half to an unresolved V gene and leave the rest unexplained. V, J and clone size were drawn from that table, and D and trimming were deduced from the DNA. This sample holds 95,000 to 150,000 clones; roughly 80% were observed only once. The biggest ten clones account for approximately 3% of the sample.

This chain joins TRBV13 to TRBJ2-5, with 8 junctional bases fitting TRBD1. Sequences were obtained from blood. This clonotype was obtained from a person between 18 and 75 years old in good health. The CDR3 in this case is CASSPETGEETQYF. The DNA sequence reads TGTGCCAGCAGCCCGGAGACAGGGGAAGAGACCCAGTACTTC.